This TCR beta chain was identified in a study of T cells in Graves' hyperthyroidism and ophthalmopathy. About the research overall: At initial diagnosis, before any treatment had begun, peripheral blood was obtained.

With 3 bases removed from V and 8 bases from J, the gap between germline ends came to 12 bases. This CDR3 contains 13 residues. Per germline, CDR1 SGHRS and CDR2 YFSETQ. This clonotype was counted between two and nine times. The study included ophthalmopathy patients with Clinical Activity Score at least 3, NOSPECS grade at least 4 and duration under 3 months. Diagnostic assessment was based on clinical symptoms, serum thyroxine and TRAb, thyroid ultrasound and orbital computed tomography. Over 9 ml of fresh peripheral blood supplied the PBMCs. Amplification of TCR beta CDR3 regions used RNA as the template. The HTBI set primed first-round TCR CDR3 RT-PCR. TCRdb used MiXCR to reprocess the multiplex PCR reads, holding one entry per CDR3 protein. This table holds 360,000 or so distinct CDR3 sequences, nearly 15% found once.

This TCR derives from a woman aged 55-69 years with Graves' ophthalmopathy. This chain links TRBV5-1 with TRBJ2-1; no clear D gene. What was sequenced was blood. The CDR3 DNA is TGCGCCAGCAGCTCCATCTCTCGCGATGAGCAGTTCTTC. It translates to CASSSISRDEQFF.